The sequence of this T cell receptor beta chain was determined in a study of CD8+ T cells in alopecia areata. General study findings and limits: Lesional scalp exceeded normal scalp in clonality, especially in alopecia totalis/universalis.

This clone occurred once. Its target is unknown. The V end lost 1 base, the J end lost 8 bases, and 5 bases lay between the germline ends. Germline CDR1 MGHRA, CDR2 YSYEKL. This CDR3 has 11 amino acids. Extraction of RNA preceded its reverse transcription into cDNA, which served as the sequencing template. Profiled with immunoSEQ multiplex PCR; TCRdb holds only in-frame clones, not every one. The sample lists roughly 150,000 clones, less than 65% occurring once. The sample in question was CD8+ T cells sorted from blood, obtained at week 0. The chain couples TRBV4-1 to TRBJ1-2; no firm D call. The TCR comes from a human donor with alopecia areata. The CDR3 bases are TGCGCCAGCAGCCAAGGGGAGGGCTACACCTTC. Protein: CASSQGEGYTF.